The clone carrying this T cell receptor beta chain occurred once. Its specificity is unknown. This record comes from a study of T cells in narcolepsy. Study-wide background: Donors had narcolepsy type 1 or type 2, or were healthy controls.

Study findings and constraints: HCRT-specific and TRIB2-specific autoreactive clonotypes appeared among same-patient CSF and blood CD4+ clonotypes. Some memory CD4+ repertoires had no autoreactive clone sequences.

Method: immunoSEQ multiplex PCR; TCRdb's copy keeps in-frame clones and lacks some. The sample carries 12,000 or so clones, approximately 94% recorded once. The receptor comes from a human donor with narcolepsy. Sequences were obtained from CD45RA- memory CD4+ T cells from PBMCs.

CDR3 loop: CASSPTAGGGEKLFF. The DNA for the CDR3 is TGTGCCAGCAGCCCGACAGCGGGGGGAGGGGAAAAACTGTTTTTT. The chain uses TRBV25-1 and TRBJ1-4; perhaps TRBD1 as D (5 bases). Germline lookup yields CDR1 MGHDK and CDR2 SYGVNS. V was trimmed by 6 bases and J by 8 bases, leaving 19 bases between them. CDR3 length: 15 residues. The entire variable domain, with the rest obtained from reference TRBV25-1 and TRBJ1-4, is as follows: EADIYQTPRYLVIGTGKKITLECSQTMGHDKMYWYQQDPGMELHLIHYSYGVNSTEKGDLSSESTVSRIRTEHFPLTLESARPSHTSQYLCASSPTAGGGEKLFFGSGTQLSVL.